These T cell receptor delta chains were read from a single sample in a study of Vδ1+ human thymocytes. TCRdb re-identified clones in the multiplex PCR reads via CATT. In the table there are over 65,000 delta-chain clones, about 30% of which are singletons. Sequencing was performed on Vdelta1+ gamma-delta thymocytes from the thymus. All receptors derive from a boy under two years old who had congenital heart surgery. The CDR3 runs from the conserved cysteine through the conserved F or W. D genes are given only for firm matches. Clone size is shown for a subset of rows, as once, few, many or a class of expanded clone.

few	TRDJ1	TRDD3	TRDV2	CACATALGDPTEKLIF	TGTGCCTGTGCCACCGCCCTGGGGGATCCCACGGAGAAACTCATCTTT
-	TRDJ1	-	TRDV1	CALILPSLYAKLIF	TGTGCTCTTATCCTACCTTCACTGTACGCTAAACTCATCTTT
-	TRDJ1	-	TRDV1	CALGECKGFYTDKLIF	TGTGCTCTTGGGGAATGCAAGGGGTTTTACACCGATAAACTCATCTTT
few	TRDJ1	TRDD3	TRDV1	CALAARLPPRLELLGDTDKLIF	TGTGCTCTTGCCGCTAGACTTCCCCCGCGTTTGGAATTACTGGGGGACACCGATAAACTCATCTTT
few	TRDJ1	-	TRDV1	CALGGFAYVLTYTDKLIF	TGTGCTCTTGGGGGCTTCGCCTATGTACTGACTTACACCGATAAACTCATCTTT
-	TRDJ1	-	TRDV1	CALGELENTDKLIF	TGTGCTCTTGGGGAACTCGAGAACACCGATAAACTCATCTTT
few	TRDJ1	-	TRDV1	CALGEARVPREPSPFPDKLIF	TGTGCTCTTGGGGAAGCGCGAGTCCCACGGGAACCTTCTCCGTTTCCCGATAAACTCATCTTT
few	TRDJ1	-	TRDV1	CALGVFLRQLGASPGDKPIF	TGTGCTCTTGGCGTCTTCCTAAGGCAACTGGGGGCCTCCCCGGGGGATAAACCCATCTTT
-	TRDJ1	TRDD3	TRDV1	CALGVFPRGGDTNTDKLIF	TGTGCTCTTGGGGTGTTCCCTCGGGGGGGGGATACGAACACCGATAAACTCATCTTT
-	TRDJ1	TRDD3	TRDV1	CALGELSPLWGPADKLIF	TGTGCTCTTGGGGAACTGTCCCCCCTCTGGGGGCCGGCCGATAAACTCATCTTT
once	TRDJ1	-	TRDV1	CALGGLLEDQPQYTDKLIF	TGTGCTCTTGGGGGACTACTAGAGGACCAACCCCAGTACACCGATAAACTCATCTTT